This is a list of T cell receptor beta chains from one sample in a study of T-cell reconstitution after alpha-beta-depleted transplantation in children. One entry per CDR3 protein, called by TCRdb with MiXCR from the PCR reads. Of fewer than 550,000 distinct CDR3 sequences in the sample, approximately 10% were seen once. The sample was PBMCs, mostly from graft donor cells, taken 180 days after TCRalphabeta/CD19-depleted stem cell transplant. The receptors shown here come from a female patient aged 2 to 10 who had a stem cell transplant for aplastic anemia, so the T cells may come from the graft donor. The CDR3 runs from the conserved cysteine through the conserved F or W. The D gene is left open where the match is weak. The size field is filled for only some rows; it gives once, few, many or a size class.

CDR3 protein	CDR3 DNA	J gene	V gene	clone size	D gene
CASSFNRDSPLHF	TGTGCCAGCAGCTTTAACAGGGATTCACCCCTCCACTTT	TRBJ1-6	TRBV5-6	NA	NA
CSARKAGGTITGELFF	TGCAGTGCTAGGAAAGCGGGAGGGACCATCACCGGGGAGCTGTTTTTT	TRBJ2-2	TRBV20-1	few	TRBD2
CASSCPVWQGCEQYF	TGTGCCAGCAGTTGCCCTGTTTGGCAAGGATGCGAGCAGTACTTC	TRBJ2-7	TRBV28	NA	NA
CASRPPATTDTQYF	TGTGCCAGCAGACCACCCGCTACCACAGATACGCAGTATTTT	TRBJ2-3	TRBV6-2/TRBV6-3	few	NA
CASSAPRAGGPVNEQFF	TGTGCCAGCAGCGCCCCTCGGGCGGGAGGGCCGGTCAATGAGCAGTTCTTC	TRBJ2-1	TRBV9	NA	TRBD2
CASSLDRGGDYEQYF	TGTGCCAGCAGCCTTGACAGGGGAGGGGACTACGAGCAGTACTTC	TRBJ2-7	TRBV7-8	few	NA
CASSLDSRGSGWSSYNEQFF	TGTGCCAGCAGTTTGGATTCTCGGGGTTCAGGCTGGAGCTCCTACAATGAGCAGTTCTTC	TRBJ2-1	TRBV27	NA	NA
CASSSRNTIYF	TGTGCCAGCAGTTCCCGAAACACCATATATTTT	TRBJ1-3	TRBV12-3/TRBV12-4	many	NA
CASSLLPGLASFLSYNEQFF	TGTGCCAGCAGCTTACTCCCGGGACTAGCGTCCTTTCTCTCCTACAATGAGCAGTTCTTC	TRBJ2-1	TRBV11-2	few	TRBD2
CASSPSDSNPTDTQYF	TGTGCCAGCTCACCCTCGGACAGCAATCCCACAGATACGCAGTATTTT	TRBJ2-3	TRBV18	NA	NA
CATSDLNRQGGDNEQFF	TGTGCCACCAGTGATTTGAACCGGCAGGGAGGGGACAATGAGCAGTTCTTC	TRBJ2-1	TRBV24-1	NA	TRBD2
CATGGVLGSYNEQFF	TGTGCCACCGGGGGAGTTCTAGGCTCCTACAATGAGCAGTTCTTC	TRBJ2-1	TRBV24-1	few	NA
CASSLTSGSGYNEQFF	TGTGCCAGCAGTTTAACCAGCGGGAGTGGCTACAATGAGCAGTTCTTC	TRBJ2-1	TRBV28	few	TRBD2
CSAGSQARYGYTF	TGCAGTGCTGGATCCCAGGCAAGATATGGCTACACCTTC	TRBJ1-2	TRBV20-1	many	NA
CAISFLGASSYEQYF	TGTGCCATCAGCTTCCTCGGGGCCAGCTCCTACGAGCAGTACTTC	TRBJ2-7	TRBV10-3	NA	NA
CASSLPGGGQQPQHF	TGTGCCAGCAGTTTGCCGGGAGGGGGCCAACAGCCCCAGCATTTT	TRBJ1-5	TRBV28	many	TRBD1
CASSYRLAGGPSGTQYF	TGTGCCAGCAGCTACCGACTAGCGGGAGGGCCTAGCGGTACGCAGTATTTT	TRBJ2-3	TRBV3-1	NA	TRBD2
CASSLGGTLATTSEQYF	TGTGCCAGCAGCTTAGGGGGGACACTCGCTACTACTTCCGAGCAGTACTTC	TRBJ2-7	TRBV7-2	NA	NA
CASSSSGRANTGELFF	TGTGCCAGCAGTTCTAGCGGGAGGGCGAACACCGGGGAGCTGTTTTTT	TRBJ2-2	TRBV12-3/TRBV12-4	NA	TRBD2
CSARPWTSGRQETQYF	TGCAGTGCTAGACCTTGGACTAGCGGAAGACAAGAGACCCAGTACTTC	TRBJ2-5	TRBV20-1	NA	TRBD2
CASSSAGTGTGNTIYF	TGTGCCAGCAGCTCCGCCGGGACAGGAACTGGAAACACCATATATTTT	TRBJ1-3	TRBV7-9	NA	TRBD1
CASSPTGSSQPQHF	TGTGCCAGCAGCCCGACAGGGTCAAGCCAGCCCCAGCATTTT	TRBJ1-5	TRBV7-9	NA	TRBD1
CASSLIVAGGFYEQYF	TGTGCCAGCAGTTTGATCGTGGCGGGAGGATTCTACGAGCAGTACTTC	TRBJ2-7	TRBV28	few	TRBD2
CASSLKWGNQPQHF	TGTGCCAGCAGTCTTAAGTGGGGCAATCAGCCCCAGCATTTT	TRBJ1-5	TRBV27	NA	NA
CASSLSPASGTYNEQFF	TGTGCCAGCAGCTTGTCACCGGCTAGCGGTACCTACAATGAGCAGTTCTTC	TRBJ2-1	TRBV5-6	few	TRBD2
CASSLTGVPSYEQYF	TGCGCCAGCAGCCTTACAGGGGTCCCCTCCTACGAGCAGTACTTC	TRBJ2-7	TRBV5-1	NA	TRBD1
CASSLEERNTGALFF	TGTGCCAGCAGCTTGGAGGAAAGGAACACCGGGGCGCTGTTTTTT	TRBJ2-2	TRBV5-6	NA	NA
CASRSDRLRQYF	TGTGCCAGCAGGTCGGACAGGTTACGGCAGTATTTT	TRBJ2-3	TRBV12-3/TRBV12-4	many	TRBD1
CASSLARVVEAFF	TGTGCCAGCAGCTTAGCCAGGGTAGTTGAAGCTTTCTTT	TRBJ1-1	TRBV7-2	few	NA
CASGQETQYF	TGTGCCAGCGGCCAAGAGACCCAGTACTTC	TRBJ2-5	TRBV9	few	NA
CASSQGSGTGVPGPTNEQFF	TGTGCCAGCAGCCAAGGATCCGGGACAGGGGTACCTGGACCAACTAATGAGCAGTTCTTC	TRBJ2-1	TRBV14	NA	TRBD1
CASTLDGGGLPGANVLTF	TGTGCCAGCACCTTAGATGGAGGGGGGCTCCCTGGGGCCAACGTCCTGACTTTC	TRBJ2-6	TRBV13	NA	NA
CASSPLWADPYEQYF	TGTGCCAGCAGTCCCCTCTGGGCGGACCCCTACGAGCAGTACTTC	TRBJ2-7	TRBV12-3/TRBV12-4	NA	NA
CSAHRGNGYTF	TGCAGTGCTCACAGGGGGAATGGCTACACCTTC	TRBJ1-2	TRBV20-1	few	TRBD1
CASSFPGDRVTHEQYF	TGTGCCAGCAGTTTCCCCGGGGACAGGGTCACCCACGAGCAGTACTTC	TRBJ2-7	TRBV28	few	TRBD1
CARSLLGLDAKGGNQPQHF	TGTGCCCGCAGTCTTTTGGGATTGGACGCAAAAGGGGGCAATCAGCCCCAGCATTTT	TRBJ1-5	TRBV12-3/TRBV12-4	NA	NA
CATSDRLTGRRVQETQYF	TGTGCCACCAGTGACAGACTGACAGGGCGAAGGGTCCAAGAGACCCAGTACTTC	TRBJ2-5	TRBV24-1	many	TRBD1
CATLPESVIAKNIQYF	TGTGCCACCCTCCCTGAGTCGGTAATAGCCAAAAACATTCAGTACTTC	TRBJ2-4	TRBV15	many	NA
CASSLVGLAGGLYEQYF	TGTGCCAGCAGCTTAGTGGGACTAGCGGGAGGGCTATACGAGCAGTACTTC	TRBJ2-7	TRBV7-2	few	TRBD2
CAISESHRYYGYTF	TGTGCCATCAGTGAGTCCCACAGGTACTATGGCTACACCTTC	TRBJ1-2	TRBV10-3	few	NA
CASSPVLRGRLTDTQYF	TGTGCCAGCAGCCCCGTATTGCGGGGAAGGTTGACAGATACGCAGTATTTT	TRBJ2-3	TRBV11-2	few	NA
CASSPHPAGTQYF	TGTGCCAGCAGCCCCCACCCCGCGGGTACGCAGTATTTT	TRBJ2-3	TRBV12-3/TRBV12-4	NA	NA